Shown below are 5 T cell receptor beta chains from a single sample sequenced in a study of identical twins (dated by TCRdb to about 2016). The library was produced with 5' RACE. TCRdb names Illumina HiSeq 2000 as the instrument used. The raw public reads went through TCRdb reprocessing: fastp at Q25, MiXCR clone calling, in-frame beta chains kept. Each CDR3 protein gets just one entry, which takes the most common genes and DNA from the rows behind it. This sample holds 550,000 to 700,000 distinct CDR3 sequences; around 20% were observed only once. The ten largest make up 4.3% of the sample. The same data also went into a second study, on T cells expressing NK-cell markers.

The material sequenced was PBMCs. The receptors here all came from a woman aged 18-30 years in good health.

The chain combines TRBV9 with TRBJ2-7; TRBD2 matches at 7 bases. The CDR3 sequence is 15 residues long. V was pared by 0 bases and J by 4 bases, with 7 bases of the junction left unmatched. CDR1 and CDR2 from the germline V gene are SGDLS and YYNGEE. The DNA for the CDR3 is TGTGCCAGCAGCGTAGAGGCGGGAGCGGGTTACGAGCAGTACTTC. It encodes CASSVEAGAGYEQYF.

Many counts were recorded for this clonotype. V is TRBV5-1 and J is TRBJ2-2; D tentatively fits TRBD1 or TRBD2 (5 bases each). The CDR3 runs 15 residues. Germline V gives CDR1 SGHRS, CDR2 YFSETQ. Trimming pared 2 bases from V and 2 bases from J, leaving 10 bases between. The CDR3 loop is CASSFPGRNTGELFF. The CDR3 region has the DNA TGCGCCAGCAGCTTCCCGGGACGAAACACCGGGGAGCTGTTTTTT.

V gene TRBV4-3 combines with J gene TRBJ2-1; D gene unclear. With 4 bases removed from V and 9 bases from J, the gap between germline ends came to 10 bases. CDR1 and CDR2 (germline): LGHNA, YSLEER. The CDR3 length is 12 residues. The DNA of the CDR3 is TGCGCCAGCAGCCCCTTAGACGCTGAGCAGTTCTTC. Protein: CASSPLDAEQFF.

Points on this clonotype: Germline is not matched at one junction end, which may reflect a read error. V is TRBV12-3 or TRBV12-4 and J is TRBJ2-7, with a weak D call TRBD1 (5 bases). This CDR3 is 14 amino acids long. CDR3 in amino acids: CASSYRTLPYGQYF. DNA of the CDR3: TGTGCCAGCAGTTACAGGACCCTCCCCTACGGGCAGTACTTC.

The chain carries TRBV5-5 and TRBJ2-7; 7 bases fit TRBD1. V dropped 1 base and J dropped 5; count of bases not matched to a gene: 9. The CDR3 runs to 15 residues. Germline V gene lookup returns CDR1 SGHKS and CDR2 YYEKEE (reference sequence). CDR3 region: CASSLTGEIFNEQYF. For the CDR3, the DNA is TGTGCCAGCAGCTTGACAGGGGAAATTTTCAACGAGCAGTACTTC.